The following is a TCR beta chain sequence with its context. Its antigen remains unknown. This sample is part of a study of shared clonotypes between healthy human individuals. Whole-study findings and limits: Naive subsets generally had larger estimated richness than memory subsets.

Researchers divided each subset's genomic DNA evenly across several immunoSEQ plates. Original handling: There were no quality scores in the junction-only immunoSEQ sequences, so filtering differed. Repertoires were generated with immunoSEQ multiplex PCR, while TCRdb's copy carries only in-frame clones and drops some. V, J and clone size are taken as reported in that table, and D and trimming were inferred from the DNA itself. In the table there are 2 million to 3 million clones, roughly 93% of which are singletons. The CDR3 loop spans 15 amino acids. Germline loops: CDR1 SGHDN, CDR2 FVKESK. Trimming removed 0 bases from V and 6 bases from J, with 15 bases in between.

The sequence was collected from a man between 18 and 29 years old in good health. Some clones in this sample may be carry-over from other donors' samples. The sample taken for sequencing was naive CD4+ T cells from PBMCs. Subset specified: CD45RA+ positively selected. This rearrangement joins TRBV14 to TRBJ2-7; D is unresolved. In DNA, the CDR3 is TGTGCCAGCAGCCAAGATAGGCTCCGTAAGAGCGAGCAGTACTTC. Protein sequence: CASSQDRLRKSEQYF.